This T cell receptor (beta chain) was obtained from a study of beta chain features in type 1 diabetes. Study observations and caveats: Among all four CD4+ subsets, Type 1 diabetes patients had TCRB CDR3s that were moderately but significantly shorter.

The sample holds a few counts of this clone. Its antigen is currently unknown. The CDR3 length is 14 residues. V was cut by 6 bases and J by 3 bases, with 15 bases left in between. Germline values: CDR1 SNHLY, CDR2 FYNNEI. Sequenced material consisted of expressed TCRB transcripts (all of the isolated RNA was reverse transcribed). The method was immunoSEQ multiplex PCR; TCRdb's version includes in-frame clones alone and lacks a portion of them. The data contain more than 120,000 clones, about an eighth of them singletons. The chain is built from TRBV2 and TRBJ2-7; TRBD2 is a possible D gene (6 bases). Sequencing used central memory CD4+ T cells from blood. The receptor's source is a man between 18 and 29 years old with type 1 diabetes. CDR3 nucleotide sequence: TGTGCCAGCAGCCAAGCCCGGGACTTCTACGAGCAGTACTTC. It is translated as CASSQARDFYEQYF.